Listed below are T cell receptor beta chains from one sample, sequenced in a study of T cells in tuberculosis. Profiled with immunoSEQ multiplex PCR; TCRdb holds only in-frame clones, not every one. Of roughly 40,000 clones in the sample, about 95% were seen once. The sample consisted of PBMCs. The receptors were gathered from a donor between 10 and 35 years old with latent tuberculosis or without tuberculosis infection. Each CDR3 is given with its conserved first and last residue. The order of the fields is D gene, clone size, J gene, V gene, CDR3 DNA, CDR3 protein. D genes are given only for firm matches. Clone size is stated in some rows and not others, as once, few, many or a class when expanded.

d_call: -
clone_size: -
j_call: TRBJ2-1
v_call: TRBV30
cdr3_nt: TGTGCCTGGAGTGCCAGAGGGCGGAGCTACAATGAGCAGTTCTTC
cdr3_aa: CAWSARGRSYNEQFF

d_call: -
clone_size: -
j_call: TRBJ2-5
v_call: TRBV27
cdr3_nt: TGTGCCAGCAGTTTCTGGGGCACAATGGAGACCCAGTACTTC
cdr3_aa: CASSFWGTMETQYF

d_call: TRBD2
clone_size: -
j_call: TRBJ2-1
v_call: TRBV9
cdr3_nt: TGTGCCAGCAGCGCAAGTAGACTAGCGGGGGGATACAATGAGCAGTTCTTC
cdr3_aa: CASSASRLAGGYNEQFF

d_call: TRBD1
clone_size: -
j_call: TRBJ2-5
v_call: TRBV5-1
cdr3_nt: TGCGCCAGCAGCTTACAGGGGCAGGGGGAGACCCAGTACTTC
cdr3_aa: CASSLQGQGETQYF

d_call: -
clone_size: -
j_call: TRBJ2-7
v_call: TRBV7-9
cdr3_nt: TGTGCCAGCAGCGTAAACTACGAGCAGTACTTC
cdr3_aa: CASSVNYEQYF

d_call: -
clone_size: -
j_call: TRBJ2-7
v_call: TRBV7-2
cdr3_nt: TGTGCCAGCAGCTTAAAGTCGACTGCCTACGAGCAGTACTTC
cdr3_aa: CASSLKSTAYEQYF

d_call: -
clone_size: once
j_call: TRBJ1-6
v_call: TRBV6-5
cdr3_nt: TGTGCCAGCAGTTTCCGGACAACGTCGAATTCACCCCTCCACTTT
cdr3_aa: CASSFRTTSNSPLHF

d_call: -
clone_size: once
j_call: TRBJ1-2
v_call: TRBV28
cdr3_nt: TGTGCCAGCAGTTTGGCCCCCTACAGACTCCGGGGTTCGGACTATGGCTACACCTTC
cdr3_aa: CASSLAPYRLRGSDYGYTF

d_call: TRBD1
clone_size: once
j_call: TRBJ1-2
v_call: TRBV9
cdr3_nt: TGTGCCAGCAGCGTAGATGCAGGGGGAAGTAACTATGGCTACACCTTC
cdr3_aa: CASSVDAGGSNYGYTF

d_call: TRBD1
clone_size: -
j_call: TRBJ1-4
v_call: TRBV5-6
cdr3_nt: TGTGCCAGCAGCTTTTTTACGGGACAGGGAGGAAGTGAAAAACTGTTTTTT
cdr3_aa: CASSFFTGQGGSEKLFF

d_call: TRBD1
clone_size: -
j_call: TRBJ1-2
v_call: TRBV5-6
cdr3_nt: TGTGCCAGCAGTCCGCGCCAGGGGGCTAGCAACTATGGCTACACCTTC
cdr3_aa: CASSPRQGASNYGYTF

d_call: TRBD1
clone_size: -
j_call: TRBJ1-6
v_call: TRBV30
cdr3_nt: TGTGCCTGCGTGGACAGGTCATATAATTCACCCCTCCACTTT
cdr3_aa: CACVDRSYNSPLHF

d_call: -
clone_size: -
j_call: TRBJ1-2
v_call: TRBV7-3
cdr3_nt: TGTGCCAGCAGCTCTTGGACAGACAACCCTAACTATGGCTACACCTTC
cdr3_aa: CASSSWTDNPNYGYTF

d_call: TRBD1
clone_size: -
j_call: TRBJ1-1
v_call: TRBV19
cdr3_nt: TGTGCCAGTGGAGGGACAGGAGGGAACACTGAAGCTTTCTTT
cdr3_aa: CASGGTGGNTEAFF

d_call: TRBD2
clone_size: -
j_call: TRBJ2-3
v_call: TRBV4-2
cdr3_nt: TGTGCCAGCAGCCAAGATTCAGCGGGGAGAAATACGCAGTATTTT
cdr3_aa: CASSQDSAGRNTQYF

d_call: TRBD1
clone_size: -
j_call: TRBJ1-6
v_call: TRBV18
cdr3_nt: TGTGCCAGCTCACCTGACTCCGGGACAGGGTATTCACCCCTCCACTTT
cdr3_aa: CASSPDSGTGYSPLHF

d_call: TRBD1
clone_size: -
j_call: TRBJ1-5
v_call: TRBV23-1
cdr3_nt: TGCGCCAGCAGTCAATCTCGGGACAGGGCCCAGAATCAGCCCCAGCATTTT
cdr3_aa: CASSQSRDRAQNQPQHF

d_call: -
clone_size: -
j_call: TRBJ2-7
v_call: TRBV6-5
cdr3_nt: TGTGCCACCGCCGGAAAGGGGGGGTCCTACGAGCAGTACTTC
cdr3_aa: CATAGKGGSYEQYF

d_call: TRBD1
clone_size: once
j_call: TRBJ1-3
v_call: TRBV28
cdr3_nt: TGTGCCAGCACCCAGGACAGGTACTCTGGAAACACCATATATTTT
cdr3_aa: CASTQDRYSGNTIYF

d_call: -
clone_size: -
j_call: TRBJ1-3
v_call: TRBV4-2
cdr3_nt: TGTGCCAGCAGCGAAGCGGAGGCTGGGGAAAACACCATATATTTT
cdr3_aa: CASSEAEAGENTIYF

d_call: TRBD1
clone_size: once
j_call: TRBJ2-1
v_call: TRBV2
cdr3_nt: TGTGCCAGCAGTGGACAGGGGATTGGCAATGAGCAGTTCTTC
cdr3_aa: CASSGQGIGNEQFF

d_call: -
clone_size: -
j_call: TRBJ1-6
v_call: TRBV10-2
cdr3_nt: TGCGCCAGCAGTGAGGTTTCAGGGGCTTCACCCCTCCACTTT
cdr3_aa: CASSEVSGASPLHF

d_call: TRBD1
clone_size: -
j_call: TRBJ2-2
v_call: TRBV30
cdr3_nt: TGTGCCTGGAGTGTACAGGGGGCCTCAACCGGGGAGCTGTTTTTT
cdr3_aa: CAWSVQGASTGELFF

d_call: -
clone_size: -
j_call: TRBJ1-2
v_call: TRBV4-1
cdr3_nt: TGCGCCAGCAGCCAAGACCGGGGGAATTATGGCTACACCTTC
cdr3_aa: CASSQDRGNYGYTF

d_call: -
clone_size: -
j_call: TRBJ1-5
v_call: TRBV30
cdr3_nt: TGTGCCTGGAGTGTACCAGGGGGCAATCAGCCCCAGCATTTT
cdr3_aa: CAWSVPGGNQPQHF

d_call: TRBD2
clone_size: -
j_call: TRBJ2-7
v_call: TRBV5-1
cdr3_nt: TGCGCCAGCAGCCAGACGGGGGGGGCGCCCAACGAGCAGTACTTC
cdr3_aa: CASSQTGGAPNEQYF

d_call: TRBD2
clone_size: -
j_call: TRBJ2-5
v_call: TRBV7-6
cdr3_nt: TGTGCCAGCAGCTTCTTTAGCGGGCGCGGGGAGACCCAGTACTTC
cdr3_aa: CASSFFSGRGETQYF

d_call: -
clone_size: -
j_call: TRBJ2-5
v_call: TRBV6-5
cdr3_nt: TGTGCCAGCAGTCCGACAGGCGAGACCCAGTACTTC
cdr3_aa: CASSPTGETQYF

d_call: TRBD2
clone_size: once
j_call: TRBJ2-1
v_call: TRBV5-1
cdr3_nt: TGCGCCAGCAGCCGAGGACTAGCGGGTGTAAATGAGCAGTTCTTC
cdr3_aa: CASSRGLAGVNEQFF

d_call: -
clone_size: -
j_call: TRBJ2-3
v_call: TRBV25-1
cdr3_nt: TGTGCCAGCAGTGACAGGGGTCGTAGCACAGATACGCAGTATTTT
cdr3_aa: CASSDRGRSTDTQYF

d_call: TRBD1
clone_size: -
j_call: TRBJ2-7
v_call: TRBV28
cdr3_nt: TGTGCCAGCAGTTCAATCTTATTCCAGGGGGACGCTTACGAGCAGTACTTC
cdr3_aa: CASSSILFQGDAYEQYF

d_call: -
clone_size: once
j_call: TRBJ1-3
v_call: TRBV6-6
cdr3_nt: TGTGCCAGCAGCAACCGGGACTCTGGAAACACCATATATTTT
cdr3_aa: CASSNRDSGNTIYF

d_call: -
clone_size: -
j_call: TRBJ1-4
v_call: TRBV30
cdr3_nt: TGTGCCTGGAGTGGGAATCAGGGAACTAATGAAAAACTGTTTTTT
cdr3_aa: CAWSGNQGTNEKLFF

d_call: -
clone_size: -
j_call: TRBJ2-7
v_call: TRBV27
cdr3_nt: TGTGCCAGCAGTTCAGGGTCCCCCTACGAGCAGTACTTC
cdr3_aa: CASSSGSPYEQYF

d_call: -
clone_size: -
j_call: TRBJ1-2
v_call: TRBV15
cdr3_nt: TGTGCCACCAGCAGAGCCTTAGAGGTGAGGTCGGTCGGCTACACCTTC
cdr3_aa: CATSRALEVRSVGYTF

d_call: -
clone_size: few
j_call: TRBJ1-5
v_call: TRBV18
cdr3_nt: TGTGCCAGCTCACCAGAAGACAGTATTAGCAATCAGCCCCAGCATTTT
cdr3_aa: CASSPEDSISNQPQHF

d_call: -
clone_size: -
j_call: TRBJ1-5
v_call: TRBV7-9
cdr3_nt: TGTGCCAGCAGTCAACAGGGTAATAGCAATCAGCCCCAGCATTTT
cdr3_aa: CASSQQGNSNQPQHF

d_call: -
clone_size: -
j_call: TRBJ1-2
v_call: TRBV19
cdr3_nt: TGTGCCAGTAGGCCCGACAGGAAACTTATCTATGGCTACACCTTC
cdr3_aa: CASRPDRKLIYGYTF

d_call: -
clone_size: -
j_call: TRBJ1-6
v_call: TRBV4-3
cdr3_nt: TGCGCCAGCAGCCCACGTTCTCCAGACGAGGCTACGAATTCACCCCTCCACTTT
cdr3_aa: CASSPRSPDEATNSPLHF

d_call: -
clone_size: -
j_call: TRBJ2-7
v_call: TRBV28
cdr3_nt: TGTGCCAGCAGTGGCCCCGGACATGGACCATACGAGCAGTACTTC
cdr3_aa: CASSGPGHGPYEQYF

d_call: -
clone_size: -
j_call: TRBJ1-1
v_call: TRBV19
cdr3_nt: TGTGCCAGTAGTATAGGGAGGAGCACTGAAGCTTTCTTT
cdr3_aa: CASSIGRSTEAFF

d_call: -
clone_size: once
j_call: TRBJ1-3
v_call: TRBV11-2
cdr3_nt: TGTGCCAGCAGCTTGACAGTAACTGGAAACACCATATATTTT
cdr3_aa: CASSLTVTGNTIYF

d_call: -
clone_size: -
j_call: TRBJ1-2
v_call: TRBV9
cdr3_nt: TGTGCCAGCAGCGGCACAGGTATGGACTATGGCTACACCTTC
cdr3_aa: CASSGTGMDYGYTF

d_call: -
clone_size: -
j_call: TRBJ2-1
v_call: TRBV9
cdr3_nt: TGTGCCAGCAGCGTAGATGACAGCAGCTCCTACAATGAGCAGTTCTTC
cdr3_aa: CASSVDDSSSYNEQFF

d_call: -
clone_size: -
j_call: TRBJ1-1
v_call: TRBV28
cdr3_nt: TGTGCCAGCAGTTTACGGGGTACGAACACTGAAGCTTTCTTT
cdr3_aa: CASSLRGTNTEAFF

d_call: TRBD1
clone_size: -
j_call: TRBJ1-2
v_call: TRBV5-1
cdr3_nt: TGCGCCAGCAGCCAAGGGGACAGCCATGGCTACACCTTC
cdr3_aa: CASSQGDSHGYTF

d_call: -
clone_size: -
j_call: TRBJ2-5
v_call: TRBV7-7
cdr3_nt: TGTGCCAGCAGCCCTAACCAAGAGACCCAGTACTTC
cdr3_aa: CASSPNQETQYF

d_call: -
clone_size: -
j_call: TRBJ2-7
v_call: TRBV28
cdr3_nt: TGTGCCAGCAGTTTAGGGGCCTCACCGTACTTC
cdr3_aa: CASSLGASPYF

d_call: -
clone_size: -
j_call: TRBJ1-1
v_call: TRBV11-2
cdr3_nt: TGTGCCAGCAGCTTAGTTACAGGACTGAACACTGAAGCTTTCTTT
cdr3_aa: CASSLVTGLNTEAFF